This record covers a single T cell receptor beta chain. These data are taken from a study of blood T cell repertoires in COVID-19. Across the whole study: Acute and convalescent COVID-19 specimens originated in the United States, Italy and Spain. The analysed material was cDNA or gDNA that came from T cells, B-cell-depleted T cells, or PBMCs.

Per the authors' pipeline: Amplification with reference gene primers provided the estimates of nucleated cell counts. Clones were read by immunoSEQ multiplex PCR, and TCRdb kept only the in-frame ones, dropping some. V and J calls and clone size follow that table, whereas D and trimming were derived from the DNA. The data contain 30,000 to 40,000 clones, approximately 91% of them singletons. This CDR3 is built from 16 residues. Germline CDR1 SNHLY, CDR2 FYNNEI. V was pared by 8 bases and J by 4 bases, with 11 bases of the junction left unmatched. This sequence was found in a human donor in a cohort sampled during active COVID-19. The chain links TRBV2 to TRBJ2-6, with 7 bases lining up with TRBD2. The specimen was peripheral blood. The CDR3, as DNA: TGTGCCAGCGAGCGGGGACGGCCTCTCGGGGCCAACGTCCTGACTTTC. This translates into CASERGRPLGANVLTF.